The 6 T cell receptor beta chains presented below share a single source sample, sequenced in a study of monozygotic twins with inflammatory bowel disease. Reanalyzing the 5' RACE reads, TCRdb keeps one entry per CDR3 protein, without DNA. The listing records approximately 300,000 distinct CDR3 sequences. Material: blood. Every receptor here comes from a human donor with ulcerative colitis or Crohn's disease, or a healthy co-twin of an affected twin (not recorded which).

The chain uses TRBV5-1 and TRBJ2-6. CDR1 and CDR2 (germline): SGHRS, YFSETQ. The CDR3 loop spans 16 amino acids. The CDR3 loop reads CASSPFDRSGANVLTF.

The CDR3 protein is CASSQQGAGQPQHF. The genes are TRBV18 and TRBJ1-5. Per the germline V gene, CDR1 is KGHSH and CDR2 is LQKENI. The CDR3 extends over 14 amino acids.

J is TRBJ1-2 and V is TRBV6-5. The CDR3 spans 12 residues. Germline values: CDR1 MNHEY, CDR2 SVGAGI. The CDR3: CASWARTEGYTF.

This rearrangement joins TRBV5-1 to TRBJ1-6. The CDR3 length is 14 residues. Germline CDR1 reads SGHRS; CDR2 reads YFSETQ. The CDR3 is CASSLSGPNSPLHF.

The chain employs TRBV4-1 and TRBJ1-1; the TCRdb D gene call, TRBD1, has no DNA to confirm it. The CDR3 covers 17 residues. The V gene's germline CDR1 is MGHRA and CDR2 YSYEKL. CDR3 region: CASSQFRTGQVNTEAFF.

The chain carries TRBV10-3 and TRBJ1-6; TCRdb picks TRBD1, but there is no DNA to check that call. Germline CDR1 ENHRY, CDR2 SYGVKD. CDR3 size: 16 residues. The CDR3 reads CAISESAVLRDSPLHF.